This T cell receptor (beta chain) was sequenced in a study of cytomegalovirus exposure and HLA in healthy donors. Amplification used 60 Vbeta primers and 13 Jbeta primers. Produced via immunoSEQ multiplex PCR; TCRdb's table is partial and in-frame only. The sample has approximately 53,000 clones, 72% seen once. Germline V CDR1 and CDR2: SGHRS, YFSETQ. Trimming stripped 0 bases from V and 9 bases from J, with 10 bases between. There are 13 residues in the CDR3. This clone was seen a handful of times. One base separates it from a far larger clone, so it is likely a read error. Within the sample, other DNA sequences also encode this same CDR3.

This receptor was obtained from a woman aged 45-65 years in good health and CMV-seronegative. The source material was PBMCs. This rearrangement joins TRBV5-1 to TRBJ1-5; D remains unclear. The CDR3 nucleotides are TGCGCCAGCAGCTTGGAGGGAGACCGGCCCCAGCATTTT. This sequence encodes CASSLEGDRPQHF.